A single sample gave rise to the 20 T cell receptor beta chains below, sequenced in a study of blood T cells in healthy people across ages. A second roughly 7 to 12 cycle PCR used barcoded and J-beta primers. TCRdb reanalysed the 5' RACE reads using MiXCR and keeps one entry per CDR3 protein. The sample carries approximately 2,000,000 distinct CDR3 sequences, roughly two fifths recorded once. Sequencing input: blood. The receptors come from a human donor in good health.

The chain uses TRBV20-1 and TRBJ2-3; 8 bases fit TRBD2. J was trimmed by 6 bases and V by 6 bases; bases with no gene match: 11. Germline V gene data show CDR1 as DFQATT and CDR2 as SNEGSKA (reference sequence). CDR3 length equals 14 residues. The CDR3 reads CSAQRTSTGDTQYF. CDR3 nucleotide sequence: TGCAGTGCGCAACGGACTAGCACCGGGGATACGCAGTATTTT.

There are a few counts of this clonotype. The J gene is TRBJ2-1, the V gene TRBV29-1; D is ambiguous. Trimming removed 4 bases at V and 0 bases at J, with 10 bases between. Germline V CDR1 and CDR2: SQVTM, ANQGSEA. This CDR3 has 14 amino acids. The CDR3 spells CSVAGLSSYNEQFF. CDR3 in DNA: TGCAGCGTTGCTGGCCTGAGCTCCTACAATGAGCAGTTCTTC.

This clonotype was observed a handful of times. The CDR3 bases are TGCAGCCACATAAGGGAGGGGGCGAGAGGCTACACCTTC. It yields the protein CSHIREGARGYTF. J is TRBJ1-2 and V is TRBV29-1; 7 nucleotides agree with TRBD1. The CDR3 is 13 residues long. V was clipped by 8 bases and J by 8 bases; unmatched bases: 14. CDR1 is SQVTM, CDR2 ANQGSEA, per germline.

The rearrangement links TRBV6-5 to TRBJ2-3, with a weak D call TRBD2 (5 bases). The length of the CDR3 is 16 residues. V was cut by 6 bases and J by 2 bases, with 18 bases left in between. Germline lookup yields CDR1 MNHEY and CDR2 SVGAGI. CDR3 DNA: TGTGCCAGCAGCAAGGACTCTCCACCCCTCACAGATACGCAGTATTTT. This translates into CASSKDSPPLTDTQYF.

The chain combines TRBV2 with TRBJ2-5, with a weak D call TRBD1 (5 bases). The DNA end favors TRBJ2-7, so the J call may be wrong. The CDR3 extends over 13 amino acids. The germline V gene has CDR1 SNHLY and CDR2 FYNNEI. The CDR3 nucleotides read TGTGCCAGCAGGGGGCCAACGGCTAGCGAGCAGTACTTC. It specifies CASRGPTASEQYF.

With regard to this clonotype: Given a much more abundant clone one base away, this may be a read error. This rearrangement joins TRBV29-1 to TRBJ2-4, with 7 nucleotides matching TRBD2. V dropped 4 bases and J dropped 13; count of bases not matched to a gene: 13. The CDR3 totals 13 residues. The V gene's germline CDR1 is SQVTM and CDR2 ANQGSEA. The CDR3 DNA follows: TGCAGCGTTGGCCAGCGGGGAGGGAATGAGCAGTACTTC. It codes for CSVGQRGGNEQYF.

This clonotype was observed a few times. Germline and junction disagree at one end, which may indicate a read error. The CDR3 protein is CASSANSAGAQNIRYF. In DNA, the CDR3 is TGTGCCAGCAGCGCCAATAGCGCGGGGGCCCAAAACATTCGGTACTTC. The chain employs TRBV7-2 and TRBJ2-4, with a possible D match to TRBD2 (7 bases). CDR1 and CDR2 (germline): SGHTA, FQGNSA. CDR3 length: 16 amino acids.

This clonotype has only a few counts. V is TRBV29-1 and J is TRBJ2-3, with TRBD2 matching 9 bases. The CDR3 sequence is 17 residues long. Germline V gene data show CDR1 as SQVTM and CDR2 as ANQGSEA. The ends lost 4 bases at V and 2 bases at J; junction bases unmatched: 13. The CDR3 region has the DNA TGCAGCGTTGGGGGCCGTCCTGGCGGGGGGGTCACAGATACGCAGTATTTT. It codes for CSVGGRPGGGVTDTQYF.

Concerning this clonotype: Its ends do not fully match the called genes, so a read error is possible. This chain links TRBV6-2 or TRBV6-3 with TRBJ2-3; TRBD1 agrees at 7 bases. The CDR3 totals 14 residues. Germline assignment: CDR1 MNHEY and CDR2 SVGEGT. The CDR3 nucleotides read TGTGCCAGCAGACTGGACAGGTACACAGATACGCAGGATTTT. Translating gives CASRLDRYTDTQDF.

The chain links TRBV29-1 to TRBJ2-5; TRBD2 agrees at 10 bases. The J call may be in error: the DNA end matches TRBJ2-7 better. Germline CDR1 SQVTM, CDR2 ANQGSEA. This CDR3 is built from 15 residues. CDR3 DNA sequence: TGCAGCGTTGAAGAAGCACGACTAGCGGGCCACGAGCAGTACTTC. It is translated as CSVEEARLAGHEQYF.

This rearrangement joins TRBV11-1 to TRBJ2-3; D remains ambiguous. This CDR3 has 15 residues. Germline loops: CDR1 SGHAT, CDR2 FQDESV (reference sequence). With 1 base removed from V and 6 bases from J, the gap between germline ends came to 14 bases. The CDR3 nucleotides read TGTGCCAGCAGCTTAGGAATCTCAAACCGGGATACGCAGTATTTT. This codes for CASSLGISNRDTQYF.

This clonotype appeared a few times. The CDR3 protein is CASAKANYGYTF. In nucleotides, the CDR3 is TGTGCCAGCGCGAAGGCTAACTATGGCTACACCTTC. The chain couples TRBV6-5 to TRBJ1-2; D gene unclear. There are 12 residues in the CDR3. In germline, CDR1 is MNHEY, CDR2 SVGAGI. With 8 bases removed from V and 0 bases from J, the gap between germline ends came to 7 bases.

This clonotype was counted only a few times. The chain recombines TRBV6-1 with TRBJ2-5; D gene uncertain. This CDR3 has 11 amino acids. V lost 7 bases, J lost 5 bases, and 8 bases lay in between. In germline, CDR1 is MNHNS, CDR2 SASEGT. CDR3 sequence: CASKAPETQYF. The CDR3 DNA follows: TGTGCCAGCAAAGCCCCGGAGACCCAGTACTTC.

V gene TRBV7-2 combines with J gene TRBJ1-6; D call uncertain. CDR1 and CDR2 (germline): SGHTA, FQGNSA. CDR3 size: 12 residues. The ends were cut back, 2 bases at V and 15 bases at J, with 11 bases in the middle. CDR3 nucleotide sequence: TGTGCCAGCAGCTTACGTCGATTGGTCCTCCACTTT. The encoded protein is CASSLRRLVLHF.

Ten or more counts support this clonotype. This chain links TRBV20-1 with TRBJ2-5, with TRBD2 identical over 8 bases. There are 12 residues in the CDR3. Trimming cost V 6 bases and J 5 bases; bases outside gene matches: 5. Germline-derived CDR1 and CDR2 are DFQATT and SNEGSKA (reference sequence). The CDR3 loop is CSARTSRETQYF. The DNA of the CDR3 is TGCAGTGCGAGGACTAGCAGGGAGACCCAGTACTTC.

This clonotype occurred a few times. The V gene is TRBV29-1, the J gene TRBJ2-6; no reliable D call. Trimming cost V 1 base and J 1 base, with 8 bases left between them. Germline CDR1 and CDR2: SQVTM and ANQGSEA. The CDR3 runs to 15 residues. CDR3 nucleotide sequence: TGCAGCGTTGAAGTTGAAGGGTCTGGGGCCAACGTCCTGACTTTC. Protein: CSVEVEGSGANVLTF. The full variable domain, completed using reference TRBV29-1 and TRBJ2-6, is SAVISQKPSRDICQRGTSLTIQCQVDSQVTMMFWYRQQPGQSLTLIATANQGSEATYESGFVIDKFPISRPNLTFSTLTVSNMSPEDSSIYLCSVEVEGSGANVLTFGAGSRLTVL.

The chain combines TRBV6-2 or TRBV6-3 with TRBJ2-5; D ambiguous. Matching the DNA end better, TRBJ2-7 makes the J call doubtful. There are 14 residues in the CDR3. Germline V gene lookup returns CDR1 MNHEY and CDR2 SVGEGT. CDR3 DNA: TGTGCCAGCAGTCCCATGGATCTCACCTACGAGCAGTACTTC. This codes for CASSPMDLTYEQYF.

The CDR3, as DNA: TGTGCCACCAATGAACTTAAGGGAGGGTCTTCCCCCTACAATGAGCAGTTCTTC. As protein: CATNELKGGSSPYNEQFF. The rearrangement links TRBV24-1 to TRBJ2-1; TRBD2 agrees at 7 bases. The CDR3 contains 18 residues. Germline CDR1 KGHDR, CDR2 SFDVKD. J gave up 2 bases and V 8 bases, and 17 bases lay outside the gene matches.

The rearrangement joins TRBV3-1 to TRBJ2-7; D is possibly TRBD2 (7 bases). Trimming took off 0 bases at V and 0 bases at J, with 12 bases between the two ends. The CDR3 is made up of 16 amino acids. Germline values: CDR1 LGHDT, CDR2 YNNKEL (reference sequence). The CDR3 spells CASSQDDGGLSYEQYF. The CDR3 DNA reads TGTGCCAGCAGCCAAGACGACGGGGGGCTCTCCTACGAGCAGTACTTC.

The rearrangement links TRBV5-1 to TRBJ2-4; 8 nucleotides agree with TRBD1. The tail of the sequence fits TRBJ2-7 better, so the J call may be wrong. The CDR3 loop spans 13 amino acids. Looked up from germline, CDR1 is SGHRS and CDR2 is YFSETQ. The CDR3 sequence is CASSGTGVSEQYF. The CDR3 DNA sequence: TGCGCCAGCTCCGGGACAGGAGTATCCGAGCAGTACTTC.